A single T cell receptor (beta chain) is shown here with its context. Its antigen is currently not known. No qualities accompany the bases; no much larger clone lies one base away. A negative result on the clinical CCP2 antibody test was shown by CND-RA patients, and progression of joint destruction was observed despite active therapy. Every CND-RA patient showed typical joint destruction in the wrists and ankles and had failed conventional anti-rheumatic therapy. CND-RA patients were sampled not at diagnosis but after long disease histories, which in several cases spanned decades. Around 50 millilitres of EDTA-anticoagulated peripheral blood were drawn from each patient. Peripheral blood mononuclear cells were isolated by Ficoll-Paque PLUS density gradient separation. AutoMACS magnetic bead positive selection was used to isolate CD8+ cells from fresh or cryopreserved PBMCs, and purity was verified by flow cytometry. Nucleospin Tissue or Tissue XS kits were used for genomic DNA extraction, and quantification was performed on a Qubit 2.0 fluorometer.

The source of the sample is a study of CD8 T cells in seronegative destructive rheumatoid arthritis (dated by TCRdb to 2018 to 2020). For the wider study: At the time of sampling, seven of the eight CND-RA patients were on biological drugs. The study compared peripheral CD8+ TCRbeta repertoires from patients with CCP-negative destructive rheumatoid arthritis (CND-RA) against repertoires from newly diagnosed seropositive RA, seronegative RA and healthy controls. The seropositive RA, seronegative RA and healthy control comparison cohorts were obtained from an earlier published TCRbeta dataset rather than being newly sequenced. Overall results and qualifications from the work: CND-RA patients appeared to carry a distinct set of enriched public clonotypes, which the authors read as support for a separate disease subset. Once age was adjusted for, the CD8+ TCRbeta repertoires of CND-RA patients appeared less diverse and more clonal than the repertoires of other RA subtypes. The small size of the CND-RA cohort was acknowledged as a limitation of the study. Compared with controls and other RA subtypes, CND-RA repertoires contained more CMV-reactive and fewer influenza A-reactive CD8+ TCRbeta sequences. Across the 95,000 to 150,000 clonotypes tested, no public clonotype enrichment survived Benjamini-Hochberg correction. Because no diagnostic samples were available, the TCR repertoire differences may partly reflect poor disease control over the years rather than being present at onset.

Taken from cysteine to phenylalanine, the CDR3 has 13 residues. The kept DNA is CDR3 alone, 39 bases in frame from the first base. CDR1 and CDR2 were assigned from the germline V gene as SNHLY and FYNNEI. Ends trimmed: V by 11 bases, J by 4 bases; bases unmatched to a gene: 5. TCRbeta sequencing used genomic DNA from CD8+ cells, following the manufacturer's instructions. The immunoSEQ assay was used for TCRbeta sequencing, which was carried out at a genomics technology centre in Finland. The published analysis was carried out like this. Clonotype tables generated by the immunoSEQ preprocessing pipeline were converted into VDJtools format, and non-productive clonotypes were filtered out. Any sample with fewer than 10,000 reads was excluded, the remaining samples were subsampled to 10,000 reads, and most of the eight CND-RA samples made it through. Using the VDJtools CalcDiversityStats function on data subsampled to 10,000 reads, the Shannon-Wiener, Simpson and clonality indices were calculated. To infer antigen specificity, non-singleton TCRbeta clonotypes were hard-matched against VDJdb, meaning no mismatches were allowed. Clusters with potentially shared antigen targets were formed by grouping CDR3 sequences that differed by one amino acid (Hamming distance 1). Public clonotypes were tested for group enrichment with one-sided Fisher's exact tests after resampling groups to six samples, repeated ten times. TCRdb provides this immuneACCESS table in a form limited to in-frame rearrangements. Some clones are lacking; in checked studies, under half of them reflect an unresolved V gene, and why the rest are absent is not known. For V, J and clone size, that table is used; D and trimming come from the DNA. This sample lists over 10,000 clones; roughly four fifths were detected once. The ten most abundant clones make up under 35% of the sample.

What was sequenced was CD8+ T cells from blood. In this chain, TRBV2 is recombined with TRBJ1-4; TRBD1 lines up with 9 middle nucleotides. The TCR comes from a woman aged 30 to 49 with seronegative destructive rheumatoid arthritis. Here is the DNA: TGTGCCTATTCGACAGGGGGTAATGAAAAACTGTTTTTT. Its translation is CAYSTGGNEKLFF.